Following are 14 T cell receptor beta chains from one sample sequenced in a study of T-cell memory formation after mild COVID-19. TCRdb called the 5' RACE reads again in MiXCR, with one record for every CDR3 protein. Of 300,000 to 400,000 distinct CDR3 sequences listed, roughly 13% are singletons. The sequenced material came from PBMCs or a T cell subset sorted from them (not recorded which). The receptors here all came from a young man who had mild COVID-19 (a few samples of this study predate the infection). Cell type and time point are not known.

DNA of the CDR3: TGCGCCAGCAGCCCCGGACTAGCGGGGGCCCCATACGAGCAGTACTTC. It specifies CASSPGLAGAPYEQYF. The chain recombines TRBV5-1 with TRBJ2-7; 13 positions agree with TRBD2. Losses at the gene ends were 4 bases for V and 4 bases for J; bases not matched to a gene: 8. The CDR3 is 16 amino acids. The germline V gene encodes CDR1 SGHRS and CDR2 YFSETQ.

At least ten counts were recorded for this clonotype. A junction end diverges from the germline sequence, so it may reflect a read error. The chain joins TRBV6-5 to TRBJ1-1, with a possible D match to TRBD1 (5 bases). This CDR3 spans 14 amino acids. Germline CDR1 MNHEY, CDR2 SVGAGI. As DNA, the CDR3 is TGTGCCAGCAGTCGACGGGACCCGAACGCTGAAGCTTTCTTT. Residues: CASSRRDPNAEAFF.

At least ten counts were recorded for this clonotype. V usage is TRBV7-2 and J usage is TRBJ2-1, with 10 bases matching TRBD2. This CDR3 is built from 14 residues. The V and J ends lost 5 bases and 5 bases, in that order; junction bases with no gene match: 3. CDR1 is SGHTA, CDR2 FQGNSA, per germline. This CDR3 is CASSQGLANNEQFF. Written as DNA, the CDR3 is TGTGCCAGCAGCCAGGGACTAGCGAACAATGAGCAGTTCTTC.

This clonotype showed up many times. J is TRBJ2-1 and V is TRBV5-1, with unresolved D. Trimming removed 3 bases from V and 4 bases from J, with 14 bases in between. This CDR3 has 15 amino acids. Germline-derived CDR1 and CDR2 are SGHRS and YFSETQ. The CDR3 DNA reads TGCGCCAGCAGCTCGCGGTCCCAGCAGTACAATGAGCAGTTCTTC. It translates to CASSSRSQQYNEQFF. The variable domain in full, completed from reference TRBV5-1 and TRBJ2-1, reads KAGVTQTPRYLIKTRGQQVTLSCSPISGHRSVSWYQQTPGQGLQFLFEYFSETQRNKGNFPGRFSGRQFSNSRSEMNVSTLELGDSALYLCASSSRSQQYNEQFFGPGTRLTVL.

The V and J genes are TRBV12-3 or TRBV12-4 and TRBJ2-3; 11 bases match TRBD2. This CDR3 spans 16 amino acids. Unmatched junction bases numbered 8, after V lost 6 bases and J lost 3 bases. CDR3 loop: CASRSYSGGGTDTQYF. The CDR3 coding sequence is TGTGCCAGCAGGAGCTATAGCGGGGGGGGAACAGATACGCAGTATTTT.

This clonotype was counted at least ten times. The chain is built from TRBV5-1 and TRBJ2-5; 9 bases agree with TRBD2. The CDR3 contains 15 residues. V trimming: 1 base; J trimming: 7 bases; junction bases outside the gene matches: 8. From germline, CDR1 is SGHRS and CDR2 YFSETQ. This CDR3 reads CASSLPSGEGGTQYF. The CDR3 DNA is TGCGCCAGCAGCTTGCCTAGCGGGGAAGGCGGGACCCAGTACTTC.

This chain joins TRBV5-5 and TRBJ2-4; 8 bases are shared with TRBD1. CDR3 length: 12 residues. Germline V gene lookup returns CDR1 SGHKS and CDR2 YYEKEE (reference sequence). With 4 bases clipped from V and 9 bases from J, the junction kept 3 bases outside the gene matches. CDR3 sequence (DNA): TGTGCCAGCAGCCCGGGACAGGTCATTCAGTACTTC. Translated, it gives CASSPGQVIQYF.

The chain joins TRBV5-4 to TRBJ2-3, with 7 positions matching TRBD2. Per germline, CDR1 SGHNT and CDR2 YYREEE (reference sequence). Germline trimming cut 0 bases from V and 4 bases from J; bases unmatched to any gene: 5. This CDR3 comprises 15 residues. The CDR3 loop reads CASSLAGLAADTQYF. Here the CDR3 DNA reads TGTGCCAGCAGCTTGGCCGGCCTAGCGGCAGATACGCAGTATTTT.

This clonotype was recorded at least ten times. The genes are TRBV3-1 and TRBJ2-3; D ambiguous. Germline V gene data show CDR1 as LGHDT and CDR2 as YNNKEL (reference sequence). V was shortened by 5 bases and J by 6 bases, with 12 bases between the two germline ends. The CDR3 has 13 amino acids. In nucleotides, the CDR3 is TGTGCCAGCAGCAAGCCCCCTGTGGATACGCAGTATTTT. Protein sequence: CASSKPPVDTQYF.

The chain recombines TRBV27 with TRBJ1-4; the match to TRBD1 covers 7 bases. The CDR3 covers 14 residues. Germline V gene sequence: CDR1 MNHEY, CDR2 SMNVEV (reference sequence). The J segment lost 5 bases and the V segment lost 5 bases, leaving 5 bases of the junction unmatched. CDR3 sequence: CASSVTRGNEKLFF. CDR3 sequence (DNA): TGTGCCAGCAGTGTAACCAGGGGGAATGAAAAACTGTTTTTT.

This clonotype appeared many times. The CDR3 spells CASSLIGLAGGTKTQYF. In nucleotides, the CDR3 is TGTGCCAGCAGTCTGATCGGACTAGCGGGGGGGACGAAAACGCAGTATTTT. V and J are TRBV2 and TRBJ2-3, with 15 bases fitting TRBD2. Germline V CDR1 and CDR2: SNHLY, FYNNEI. This CDR3 contains 17 residues. V lost 5 bases to trimming and J lost 9 bases; unmatched junction nucleotides: 12.

This clonotype has just a few counts. V is TRBV6-1 and J is TRBJ1-1; 8 bases line up with TRBD1. The CDR3 runs to 12 residues. Germline V CDR1 and CDR2: MNHNS, SASEGT. Germline trimming cut 5 bases from V and 7 bases from J; bases unmatched to any gene: 3. CDR3 DNA sequence: TGTGCCAGCAGTCGACAGGGGAATGAAGCTTTCTTT. It specifies CASSRQGNEAFF.

The chain has TRBV7-2 and TRBJ1-4; tentatively, D is TRBD1 (5 bases). CDR3 size: 15 residues. The germline V gene encodes CDR1 SGHTA and CDR2 FQGNSA. Trimming left V 1 base short and J 8 bases short, with 14 bases between. The CDR3 nucleotides are TGTGCCAGCAGCTTAGGGTTGGCGGGGGTGGAAAAACTGTTTTTT. The encoded protein is CASSLGLAGVEKLFF.

This rearrangement joins TRBV5-5 to TRBJ1-1; D is unclear. Looked up from germline, CDR1 is SGHKS and CDR2 is YYEKEE (reference sequence). The CDR3 length is 12 residues. The germline V and J ends were trimmed by 1 base and 4 bases, with 5 bases remaining between them. The CDR3 region is CASSLYSTEAFF. The CDR3 DNA follows: TGTGCCAGCAGCTTGTATTCCACTGAAGCTTTCTTT.